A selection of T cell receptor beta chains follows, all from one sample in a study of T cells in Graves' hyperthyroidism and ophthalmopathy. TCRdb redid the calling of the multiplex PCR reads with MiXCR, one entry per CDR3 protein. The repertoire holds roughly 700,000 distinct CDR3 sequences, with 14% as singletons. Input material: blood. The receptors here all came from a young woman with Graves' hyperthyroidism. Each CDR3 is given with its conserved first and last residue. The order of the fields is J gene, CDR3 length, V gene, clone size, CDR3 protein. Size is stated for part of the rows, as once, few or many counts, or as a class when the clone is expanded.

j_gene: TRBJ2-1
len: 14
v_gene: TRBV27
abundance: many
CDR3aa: CASSLTGGRNEQFF

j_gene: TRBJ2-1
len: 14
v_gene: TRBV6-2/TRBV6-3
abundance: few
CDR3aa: CASSPPGGRESQFF

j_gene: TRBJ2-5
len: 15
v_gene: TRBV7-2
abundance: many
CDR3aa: CASSLELAVQETQYF

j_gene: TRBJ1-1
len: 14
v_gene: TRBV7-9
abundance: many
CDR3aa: CASSLMQGNTEAFF

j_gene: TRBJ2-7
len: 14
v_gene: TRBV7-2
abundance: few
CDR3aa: CASSLGLAYYEQYF

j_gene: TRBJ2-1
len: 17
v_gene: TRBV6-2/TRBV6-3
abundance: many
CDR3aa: CASSYVQKRPTYNEQFF

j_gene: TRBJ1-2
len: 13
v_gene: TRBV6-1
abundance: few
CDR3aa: CASKLGQGYGYTF

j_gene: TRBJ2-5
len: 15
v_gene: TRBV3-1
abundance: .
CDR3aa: CASSLPSGGGETQYF

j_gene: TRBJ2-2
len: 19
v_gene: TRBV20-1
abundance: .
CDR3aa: CSARDPRTRYTDFAGELFF

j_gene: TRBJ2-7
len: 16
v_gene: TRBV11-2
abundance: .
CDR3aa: CASSLVKREGSYEQYF

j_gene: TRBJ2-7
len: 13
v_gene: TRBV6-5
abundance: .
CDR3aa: CASSYLTSEEQYF

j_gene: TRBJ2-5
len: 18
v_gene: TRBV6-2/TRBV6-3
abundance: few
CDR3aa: CASSISDPGLELPETQYF

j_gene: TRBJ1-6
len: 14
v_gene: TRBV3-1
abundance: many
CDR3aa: CASSHRPGGSPLHF

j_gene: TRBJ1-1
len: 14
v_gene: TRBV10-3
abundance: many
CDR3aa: CAISEGQGNTEAFF

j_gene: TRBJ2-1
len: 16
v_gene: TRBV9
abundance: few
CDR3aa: CASSVSTGKYLNEQFF

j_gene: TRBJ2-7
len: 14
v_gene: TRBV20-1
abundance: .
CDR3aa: CSARLAGFSYEQYF

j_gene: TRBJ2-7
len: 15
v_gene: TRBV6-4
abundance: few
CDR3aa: CASSDPPQGPGEQYF

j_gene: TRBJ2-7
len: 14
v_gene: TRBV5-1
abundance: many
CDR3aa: CASSRDGNGYEQYF

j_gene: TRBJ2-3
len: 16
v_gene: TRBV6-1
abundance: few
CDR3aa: CASTQNVAGEADTQYF

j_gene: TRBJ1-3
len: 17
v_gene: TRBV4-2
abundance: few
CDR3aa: CASSQRSSGVSGNTIYF

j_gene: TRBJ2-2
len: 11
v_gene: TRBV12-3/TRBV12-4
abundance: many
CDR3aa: CASRQTGELFF

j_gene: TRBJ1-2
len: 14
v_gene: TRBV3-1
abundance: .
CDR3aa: CASSQATRPYGYTF

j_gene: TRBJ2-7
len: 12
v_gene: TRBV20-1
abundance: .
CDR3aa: CSSGADPYEQYF

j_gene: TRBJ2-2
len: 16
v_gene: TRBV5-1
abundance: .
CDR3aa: CASSLTADRNTGELFF

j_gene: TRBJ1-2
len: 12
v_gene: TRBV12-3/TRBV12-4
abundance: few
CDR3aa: CASRRGPEGYTF

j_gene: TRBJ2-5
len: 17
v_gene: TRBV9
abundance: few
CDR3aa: CASSVAADPRILETQYF

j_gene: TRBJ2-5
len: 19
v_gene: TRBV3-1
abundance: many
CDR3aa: CASSQENPFVAGGRETQYF

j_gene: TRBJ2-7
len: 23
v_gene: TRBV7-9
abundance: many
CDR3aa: CASSLVSDRVWTYMQKGAYEQYF

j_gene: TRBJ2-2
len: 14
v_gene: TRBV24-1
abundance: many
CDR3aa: CATRGGPSTGELFF

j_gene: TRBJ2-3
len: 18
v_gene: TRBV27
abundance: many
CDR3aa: CASSFIGLAGGPTDTQYF

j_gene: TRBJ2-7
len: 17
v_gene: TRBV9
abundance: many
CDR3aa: CASSVNIGPEAPYEQYF

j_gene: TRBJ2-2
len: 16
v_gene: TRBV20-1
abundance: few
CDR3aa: CSARDLGGREAGELFF

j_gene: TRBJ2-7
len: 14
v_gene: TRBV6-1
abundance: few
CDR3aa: CASARTGTSYEQYF

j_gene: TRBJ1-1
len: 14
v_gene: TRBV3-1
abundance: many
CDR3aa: CASSQYQLNTEAFF

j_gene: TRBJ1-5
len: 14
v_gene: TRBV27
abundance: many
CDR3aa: CASSFLGVRQPQHF

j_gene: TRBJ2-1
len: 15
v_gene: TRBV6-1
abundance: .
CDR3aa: CASSTGTSGAGEQFF

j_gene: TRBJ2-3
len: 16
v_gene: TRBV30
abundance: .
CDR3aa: CALIDSEQRMTDTQYF

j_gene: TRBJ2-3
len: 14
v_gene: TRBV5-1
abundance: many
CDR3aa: CASSPLTNTDTQYF

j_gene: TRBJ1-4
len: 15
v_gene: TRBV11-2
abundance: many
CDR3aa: CASSRPGQGGEKLFF

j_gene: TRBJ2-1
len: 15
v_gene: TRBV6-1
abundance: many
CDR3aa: CASSYQDRGWNEQFF

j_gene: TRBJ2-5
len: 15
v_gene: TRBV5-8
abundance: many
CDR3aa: CASSLGLAGRETQYF

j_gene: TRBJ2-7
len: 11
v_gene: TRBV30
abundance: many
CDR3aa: CAWGRGYEQYF

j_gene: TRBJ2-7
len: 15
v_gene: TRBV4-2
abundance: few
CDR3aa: CASSQDLRGPYEQYF

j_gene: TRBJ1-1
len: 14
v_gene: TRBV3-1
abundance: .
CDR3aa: CASSQETGGTEAFF

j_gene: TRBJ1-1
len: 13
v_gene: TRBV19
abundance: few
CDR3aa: CASSPHPNTEAFF

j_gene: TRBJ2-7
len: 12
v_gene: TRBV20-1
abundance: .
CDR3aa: CSAPGHPYEQYF

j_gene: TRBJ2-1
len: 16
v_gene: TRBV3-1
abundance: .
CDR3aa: CASSQDGREGLHEQFF

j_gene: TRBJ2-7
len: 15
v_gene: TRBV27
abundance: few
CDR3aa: CASTPVWTGDYEQYF